Sequencing of this T cell receptor beta chain was carried out in a study of beta chain features in type 1 diabetes. This clone has only a few counts. Its specificity is not known. Different DNA sequences within this sample yield the same CDR3. TCRB transcripts that were expressed got sequenced, as all of the isolated RNA had been reverse transcribed. TCRdb keeps only in-frame clones here, not all; method: immunoSEQ multiplex PCR. Of around 430,000 clones in the sample, about 32% are singletons; the top ten hold around 0.065%. This CDR3 is built from 12 residues. V gave up 5 bases and J gave up 3 bases, with 7 bases separating them. CDR1 SQVTM and CDR2 ANQGSEA come from the germline V gene. Study results and caveats: Insertion counts at VDJ junctions were lower in type 1 diabetes patients, who also showed more deletions there. Across all four CD4+ subsets, people with type 1 diabetes showed modestly shorter TCRB CDR3s. A closer apparent resemblance between naive, central memory and Treg TCRB repertoires was seen in patients than in healthy donors.

The material sequenced was naive CD4+ T cells from blood. The chain is built from TRBV29-1 and TRBJ2-2, with D perhaps matching TRBD1 (6 bases). The TCR was taken from a young man in good health. CDR3 DNA sequence: TGCAGCGTTAACAGGGACACCGGGGAGCTGTTTTTT. It is translated as CSVNRDTGELFF.